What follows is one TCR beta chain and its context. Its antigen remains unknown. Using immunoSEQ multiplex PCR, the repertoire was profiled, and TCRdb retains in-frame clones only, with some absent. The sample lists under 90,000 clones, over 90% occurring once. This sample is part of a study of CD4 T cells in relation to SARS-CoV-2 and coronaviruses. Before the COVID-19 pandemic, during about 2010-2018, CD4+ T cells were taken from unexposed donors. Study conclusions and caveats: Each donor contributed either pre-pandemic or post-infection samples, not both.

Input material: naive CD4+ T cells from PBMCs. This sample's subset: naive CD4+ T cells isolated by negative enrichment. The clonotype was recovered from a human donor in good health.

CDR3 DNA sequence: TGTGCCAGCAGCTTAGATATGTTCTACGAGCAGTACTTC. Translation gives CASSLDMFYEQYF. This chain joins TRBV7-2 and TRBJ2-7; D call uncertain. The length of the CDR3 is 13 residues. The V end was cut by 1 base, the J end by 3 bases, with 7 bases between. In germline, CDR1 is SGHTA, CDR2 FQGNSA.